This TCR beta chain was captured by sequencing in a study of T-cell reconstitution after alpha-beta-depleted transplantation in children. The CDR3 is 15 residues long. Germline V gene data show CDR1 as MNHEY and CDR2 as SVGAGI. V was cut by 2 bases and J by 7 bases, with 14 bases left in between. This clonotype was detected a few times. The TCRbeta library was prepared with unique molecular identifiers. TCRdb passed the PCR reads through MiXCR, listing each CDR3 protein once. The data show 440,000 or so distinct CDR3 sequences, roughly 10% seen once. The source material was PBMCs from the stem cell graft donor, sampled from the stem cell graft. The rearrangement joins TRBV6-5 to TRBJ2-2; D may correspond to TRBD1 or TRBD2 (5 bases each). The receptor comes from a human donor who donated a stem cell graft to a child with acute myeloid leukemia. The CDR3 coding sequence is TGTGCCAGCAGTTACGCCTTCGGGACGGGCGGGGAGCTGTTTTTT. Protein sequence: CASSYAFGTGGELFF.